This T cell receptor beta chain stems from a study of cytomegalovirus exposure and HLA in healthy donors. This clone occurred a few times. Antigen unknown. The PCR was carried out with 60 Vbeta primers and 13 Jbeta primers. Repertoires were generated with immunoSEQ multiplex PCR, while TCRdb's copy carries only in-frame clones and drops some. The sample carries under 200,000 clones, 60% to 85% recorded once. Study results and caveats: The classifier was said to identify cytomegalovirus status with high specificity and sensitivity. Accurate HLA-A and HLA-B prediction from TCR beta sequences was reported for most subjects.

The sequence was collected from a man in his forties or fifties in good health and CMV-seronegative. Sequencing was carried out using PBMCs.

CDR3 sequence (DNA): TGTGCCAGCAGCGTAGGGGTTAGCGGGAACTACGAGCAGTACTTC. This sequence encodes CASSVGVSGNYEQYF. The gene calls are TRBV9 and TRBJ2-7; 8 bases are shared with TRBD2. J gave up 3 bases and V 0 bases, and 5 bases lay outside the gene matches. This CDR3 is built from 15 residues. Germline lookup yields CDR1 SGDLS and CDR2 YYNGEE.